This T cell receptor (beta chain) derives from a study of blood T cell repertoires in COVID-19. As for the study in general: PBMCs, B-cell-depleted T cells, or T cells provided the cDNA or gDNA that made up the material.

This clone was seen a handful of times. The CDR3 covers 11 residues. V dropped 5 bases and J dropped 8; count of bases not matched to a gene: 5. Looked up from germline, CDR1 is DFQATT and CDR2 is SNEGSKA (reference sequence). TCRdb's table, derived via immunoSEQ multiplex PCR, lists solely in-frame clones and lacks some. The data contain approximately 400,000 clones, roughly 88% of them singletons. The clonotype was recovered from a woman in her forties or fifties with COVID-19, enrolled during active disease. Material for sequencing was peripheral blood. This chain joins TRBV20-1 and TRBJ1-2, with 7 bases that match TRBD1. CDR3 in amino acids: CSAPDRTGYTF. Written as DNA, the CDR3 is TGCAGTGCTCCGGACAGGACGGGCTACACCTTC.